Following are 25 T cell receptor beta chains from one sample sequenced in a study of technical replicates of blood from a handful of donors. The assay was immunoSEQ multiplex PCR, and TCRdb's table has in-frame clones only and misses some. The table lists tens of thousands of clones, around 93% of them singletons, with roughly 0.23% in the top ten. Material: T cells isolated from PBMCs. All receptors derive from a human donor in good health.

The chain is built from TRBV29-1 and TRBJ2-7; 8 positions match TRBD2. Trimming took 1 base from V and 2 from J; bases not matched to a gene: 4. This CDR3 has 14 residues. From germline, CDR1 is SQVTM and CDR2 ANQGSEA. CDR3 bases: TGCAGCGTTGAAGGCCAGCGGGAGCCCTACGAGCAGTACTTC. Encoded protein: CSVEGQREPYEQYF.

The V gene is TRBV18, the J gene TRBJ2-7; 8 positions match TRBD2. The CDR3 extends over 14 amino acids. Germline values: CDR1 KGHSH, CDR2 LQKENI. V shed 3 bases and J 3 bases; nucleotides not matched to a gene: 4. CDR3 coding DNA: TGTGCCAGCTCACCCCGGGGGGGGTACTACGAGCAGTACTTC. It specifies CASSPRGGYYEQYF.

The chain joins TRBV5-1 to TRBJ1-6, with D uncertain. Between the trimmed V and J ends, which lost 0 bases and 9 bases, there was a span of 10 bases. CDR1 and CDR2 (germline): SGHRS, YFSETQ. CDR3 size: 14 residues. In nucleotides, the CDR3 is TGCGCCAGCAGCTTGGAAGCCACGGGTTCACCCCTCCACTTT. This translates into CASSLEATGSPLHF.

The chain is built from TRBV27 and TRBJ1-2; TRBD1 matches 10 bases. The germline V gene has CDR1 MNHEY and CDR2 SMNVEV (reference sequence). With V trimmed by 2 bases and J by 4 bases, 10 bases remained unmatched. CDR3 length equals 17 residues. The CDR3 DNA follows: TGTGCCAGCAGTTTAACTCCCGGGACAGGGGCTGGCTATGGCTACACCTTC. The encoded protein is CASSLTPGTGAGYGYTF.

The chain combines TRBV11-2 with TRBJ2-6, with a tentative D call TRBD2 (6 bases). V was shortened by 0 bases and J by 0 bases, with 12 bases between the two germline ends. The germline gives CDR1 SGHAT, CDR2 FQNNGV. This CDR3 region has 18 residues. CDR3 DNA sequence: TGTGCCAGCAGCTTAGATCCCGTGGACTACTCTGGGGCCAACGTCCTGACTTTC. Protein sequence: CASSLDPVDYSGANVLTF.

The rearrangement uses TRBV29-1 and TRBJ2-7; perhaps TRBD2 as D (6 bases). V lost 4 bases and J lost 1, with 17 bases in between. Germline CDR1 and CDR2: SQVTM and ANQGSEA. This CDR3 is 15 amino acids long. The CDR3 nucleotides are TGCAGCGTTGCACCGGGACTCGAGTTTTCCTACGAGCAGTACTTC. Translation gives CSVAPGLEFSYEQYF.

V usage is TRBV28 and J usage is TRBJ2-7; possible D gene TRBD2, 6 bases. The CDR3 totals 13 residues. CDR1 is MDHEN and CDR2 is SYDVKM in the germline V gene. V was pared by 5 bases and J by 3 bases, with 11 bases between. The CDR3 DNA follows: TGTGCCAGCAGTCCGGGACTTCACTACGAGCAGTACTTC. Residues: CASSPGLHYEQYF.

V is TRBV28 and J is TRBJ1-5; possible D gene TRBD1, 6 bases. The germline V gene has CDR1 MDHEN and CDR2 SYDVKM. Trimming stripped 4 bases from V and 1 base from J, with 14 bases between. CDR3 size: 16 residues. DNA for the CDR3: TGTGCCAGCAGTTACGGGGGGCTAGGAAGCAATCAGCCCCAGCATTTT. Protein sequence: CASSYGGLGSNQPQHF.

V gene TRBV5-1 combines with J gene TRBJ1-1; TRBD1 matches at 7 bases. CDR3 size: 14 residues. Germline trimming cut 5 bases from V and 4 bases from J; bases unmatched to any gene: 8. In germline, CDR1 is SGHRS, CDR2 YFSETQ. The CDR3 bases are TGCGCCAGCAGTCAACTCGCAGGGGGCACTGAAGCTTTCTTT. It encodes CASSQLAGGTEAFF.

The rearrangement uses TRBV5-1 and TRBJ1-2, with D possibly being TRBD1 (5 bases). The germline CDR1 and CDR2 sequences are SGHRS and YFSETQ. Trimming stripped 0 bases from V and 4 bases from J, with 16 bases between. The CDR3 spans 16 residues. The CDR3 loop reads CASSLESAGRTYGYTF. CDR3 in DNA: TGCGCCAGCAGCTTGGAGTCTGCAGGGAGGACCTATGGCTACACCTTC.

The chain employs TRBV7-2 and TRBJ1-5; 9 nucleotides agree with TRBD1. The CDR3 has 16 residues. Germline lookup yields CDR1 SGHTA and CDR2 FQGNSA. The V and J ends lost 5 bases and 0 bases, in that order; junction bases with no gene match: 5. The CDR3 DNA reads as TGTGCCAGCAGCCCTCAGGGACAGGGTAGCAATCAGCCCCAGCATTTT. Its protein product is CASSPQGQGSNQPQHF. The full variable domain, completed using reference TRBV7-2 and TRBJ1-5, is GAGVSQSPSNKVTEKGKDVELRCDPISGHTALYWYRQSLGQGLEFLIYFQGNSAPDKSGLPSDRFSAERTGGSVSTLTIQRTQQEDSAVYLCASSPQGQGSNQPQHFGDGTRLSIL.

The chain combines TRBV5-4 with TRBJ1-2; 10 bases fit TRBD1. The CDR3 loop spans 15 amino acids. Germline CDR1 reads SGHNT; CDR2 reads YYREEE (reference sequence). The J segment lost 7 bases and the V segment lost 3 bases, leaving 9 bases of the junction unmatched. The CDR3 region is CASSSRDRGILGYTF. In nucleotides, the CDR3 is TGTGCCAGCAGCTCCCGGGACAGGGGAATCCTTGGCTACACCTTC.

The rearrangement joins TRBV7-9 to TRBJ2-5, with 8 bases identical to TRBD2. From germline, CDR1 is SEHNR and CDR2 FQNEAQ (reference sequence). J was trimmed by 4 bases and V by 5 bases; bases with no gene match: 12. The CDR3 has 16 amino acids. This CDR3 is CASSAGTRRRRETQYF. The CDR3 DNA reads as TGTGCCAGCAGCGCCGGGACTAGAAGGAGGCGAGAGACCCAGTACTTC.

The J gene is TRBJ1-2, the V gene TRBV19; 8 bases align to TRBD1. V lost 6 bases to trimming and J lost 2 bases; unmatched junction nucleotides: 5. The germline V gene encodes CDR1 LNHDA and CDR2 SQIVND (reference sequence). The length of the CDR3 is 14 residues. This chain's CDR3 is CASSLGQGNYGYTF. The CDR3 DNA follows: TGTGCCAGTAGCCTCGGACAGGGCAACTATGGCTACACCTTC.

This chain joins TRBV30 and TRBJ1-5; D is uncertain. CDR1 is GTSNPN, CDR2 SVGIG, per germline (reference sequence). V was cut by 1 base and J by 9 bases, with 10 bases left in between. The CDR3 is 12 amino acids. The DNA for the CDR3 is TGTGCCTGGAGTGACGGGGTTCCGCCCCAGCATTTT. This sequence encodes CAWSDGVPPQHF.

The V call is TRBV13, the J call TRBJ1-5; 9 bases align to TRBD1. J lost 5 bases, V lost 5 bases, and 4 bases had no gene match. This CDR3 spans 14 amino acids. Germline CDR1 is PRHDT and CDR2 is FYEKMQ (reference sequence). CDR3 in DNA: TGTGCCAGCAGCGGGGGACAGGGCGATCAGCCCCAGCATTTT. Translated, it gives CASSGGQGDQPQHF.

The rearrangement links TRBV27 to TRBJ2-2, with 12 bases fitting TRBD2. The germline V gene encodes CDR1 MNHEY and CDR2 SMNVEV (reference sequence). Losses at the gene ends were 5 bases for V and 0 bases for J; bases not matched to a gene: 4. CDR3 size: 17 residues. Here the CDR3 reads CASSLTSGRPNTGELFF. The DNA for the CDR3 is TGTGCCAGCAGTCTGACTAGCGGGAGACCGAACACCGGGGAGCTGTTTTTT.

The chain employs TRBV28 and TRBJ1-5; unclear D gene. Trimming removed 5 bases from V and 10 bases from J, with 3 bases in between. Germline V gene data show CDR1 as MDHEN and CDR2 as SYDVKM. This CDR3 has 9 residues. The CDR3 region has the DNA TGTGCCAGCAGTCCTCCCCAGCATTTT. Protein product: CASSPPQHF.

To note about this clone: At one end, the junction sequence differs from germline, possibly due to a read error. The chain is built from TRBV5-4 and TRBJ2-1; possibly TRBD2 for D (6 bases). The germline V gene encodes CDR1 SGHNT and CDR2 YYREEE (reference sequence). CDR3 length: 18 amino acids. The CDR3 loop is CASSLGAGAGFLYNERFF. CDR3 bases: TGTGCCAGCAGCTTGGGGGCTGGGGCGGGATTTCTCTACAATGAGCGGTTCTTC.

The V and J genes are TRBV19 and TRBJ2-4; TRBD1 matches 7 bases. The CDR3 runs 18 residues. Germline lookup yields CDR1 LNHDA and CDR2 SQIVND (reference sequence). Trimming removed 0 bases from V and 4 bases from J; junction bases left unmatched: 12. The CDR3 loop is CASSIEGWTGSPKNIQYF. CDR3 DNA: TGTGCCAGTAGTATAGAGGGGTGGACAGGCTCACCGAAAAACATTCAGTACTTC.

The gene calls are TRBV7-3 and TRBJ2-3; TRBD2 might be the D (5 bases). Trimming stripped 5 bases from V and 3 bases from J, with 6 bases between. The germline V gene encodes CDR1 SGHTA and CDR2 FQGTGA. The CDR3 is 12 residues long. CDR3 sequence reads: CASSPGTDTQYF. The DNA of the CDR3 is TGTGCCAGCAGCCCGGGAACAGATACGCAGTATTTT.

The rearrangement joins TRBV28 to TRBJ2-7, with TRBD1 as a possible D gene (6 bases). There are 15 residues in the CDR3. V dropped 5 bases and J dropped 3 bases, with 17 bases sitting between them. Germline CDR1 MDHEN, CDR2 SYDVKM. CDR3 sequence: CASSPAPGTNYEQYF. The CDR3 DNA is TGTGCCAGCAGTCCAGCCCCAGGGACAAACTACGAGCAGTACTTC.

The chain joins TRBV6-5 to TRBJ1-1; 7 bases are shared with TRBD1. V shed 6 bases and J 4 bases; nucleotides not matched to a gene: 11. Germline V gene data show CDR1 as MNHEY and CDR2 as SVGAGI. The CDR3 runs 15 residues. For the CDR3, the DNA is TGTGCCAGCAGACCTTTAGCTCGACAGGGCACTGAAGCTTTCTTT. This sequence encodes CASRPLARQGTEAFF.

V is TRBV19 and J is TRBJ1-2; TRBD1 matches at 7 bases. Losses at the gene ends were 6 bases for V and 5 bases for J; bases not matched to a gene: 12. The germline CDR1 and CDR2 sequences are LNHDA and SQIVND (reference sequence). The CDR3 is 15 amino acids. CDR3 in DNA: TGTGCCAGTAGACTCACGACAGGGTTTCTTTATGGCTACACCTTC. This gives the protein CASRLTTGFLYGYTF.

The chain has TRBV13 and TRBJ2-7; 7 nucleotides line up with TRBD1. CDR1 PRHDT and CDR2 FYEKMQ come from the germline V gene (reference sequence). V lost 4 bases, J lost 0 bases, and 3 bases stayed unmatched. This CDR3 comprises 14 residues. The CDR3 reads CASSSRGSSYEQYF. CDR3 DNA sequence: TGTGCCAGCAGCTCCAGGGGGAGCTCCTACGAGCAGTACTTC. Using reference TRBV13 and TRBJ2-7 for the parts outside the CDR3, the full variable domain is AAGVIQSPRHLIKEKRETATLKCYPIPRHDTVYWYQQGPGQDPQFLISFYEKMQSDKGSIPDRFSAQQFSDYHSELNMSSLELGDSALYFCASSSRGSSYEQYFGPGTRLTVT.